One sample yielded the 26 T cell receptor beta chains listed below, sequenced in a study of cytomegalovirus exposure and HLA in healthy donors. Both 60 Vbeta primers and 13 Jbeta primers went into the PCR. Sequenced by immunoSEQ multiplex PCR; TCRdb stores in-frame clones only, minus some. The sample yields about 200,000 clones, roughly 13% seen once. Material: PBMCs. The source is a man in his fifties or sixties in good health and CMV-seropositive.

The chain employs TRBV7-9 and TRBJ1-1, with TRBD1 as a possible D gene (6 bases). This CDR3 is built from 14 residues. Trimming took off 2 bases at V and 2 bases at J, with 9 bases between the two ends. Germline CDR1 is SEHNR and CDR2 is FQNEAQ (reference sequence). CDR3 coding DNA: TGTGCCAGCAGCTTACAAGGGGGAAACACTGAAGCTTTCTTT. The encoded protein is CASSLQGGNTEAFF.

This clone turned up a few times. The chain is built from TRBV4-3 and TRBJ1-5; D is unresolved. The CDR3 is made up of 15 amino acids. The V gene's germline CDR1 is LGHNA and CDR2 YSLEER. Trimming pared 4 bases from V and 2 bases from J, leaving 12 bases between. The CDR3 sequence: CASSPGPEGNQPQHF. The CDR3 coding sequence is TGCGCCAGCAGCCCCGGCCCAGAGGGCAATCAGCCCCAGCATTTT.

This chain uses TRBV14 with TRBJ2-7; the D is unclear. This CDR3 comprises 12 residues. With 2 bases removed from V and 6 bases from J, the gap between germline ends came to 8 bases. The germline CDR1 and CDR2 sequences are SGHDN and FVKESK. The CDR3 DNA reads TGTGCCAGCAGCCAAAGTCGGTCCGAGCAGTACTTC. Translated: CASSQSRSEQYF.

This clone was seen more than once but under ten times. The chain is built from TRBV15 and TRBJ2-5; 8 bases match TRBD1. The V gene end was trimmed by 2 bases and the J gene end by 4 bases; junction bases not matched to a gene: 9. This CDR3 contains 16 residues. CDR1 is LNHNV, CDR2 YYDKDF, per germline (reference sequence). CDR3 in DNA: TGTGCCACCAGCAGACCACGGACAGGGAGCCGAGAGACCCAGTACTTC. As protein: CATSRPRTGSRETQYF.

This chain links TRBV6-6 with TRBJ2-5; D gene unclear. Per germline, CDR1 MNHNY and CDR2 SVGAGI (reference sequence). Between the trimmed V and J ends, which lost 5 bases and 2 bases, there was a span of 12 bases. This CDR3 is built from 14 residues. The CDR3 loop reads CASSHLPQQETQYF. The CDR3 coding sequence is TGTGCCAGCAGTCACCTCCCCCAGCAAGAGACCCAGTACTTC.

This clone was found a few times. DNA for the CDR3: TGTGCCAGCAGCGTAGGGCTAGCGGGGGCCCCCTACGAGCAGTACTTC. The encoded protein is CASSVGLAGAPYEQYF. This chain joins TRBV9 and TRBJ2-7; 10 bases fit TRBD2. The CDR3 sequence is 16 residues long. Losses at the gene ends were 0 bases for V and 2 bases for J; bases not matched to a gene: 5. The germline gives CDR1 SGDLS, CDR2 YYNGEE.

This clone was recorded a few times. The chain couples TRBV5-6 to TRBJ2-7; 7 bases are a match to TRBD1. The CDR3 length is 13 residues. Germline CDR1 is SGHDT and CDR2 is YYEEEE. V gave up 0 bases and J gave up 6 bases; unmatched junction bases: 3. The CDR3 spells CASSLDRGPEQYV. The CDR3, as DNA: TGTGCCAGCAGCTTGGATAGGGGGCCCGAGCAGTACGTC.

V gene TRBV7-2 combines with J gene TRBJ1-4, with D perhaps matching TRBD1 (6 bases). Trimming left V 4 bases short and J 1 base short, with 10 bases between. This CDR3 contains 15 residues. The germline CDR1 and CDR2 sequences are SGHTA and FQGNSA. The CDR3 region has the DNA TGTGCCAGCAGCTCCAGCAGGGGAACTAATGAAAAACTGTTTTTT. It encodes CASSSSRGTNEKLFF.

There are a few counts of this clone. The chain has TRBV25-1 and TRBJ2-2; TRBD1 matches 11 bases. The V gene end was trimmed by 3 bases and the J gene end by 5 bases; junction bases not matched to a gene: 11. Per germline, CDR1 MGHDK and CDR2 SYGVNS. The CDR3 sequence is 18 residues long. DNA of the CDR3: TGTGCCAGCAGTGATTCAACCCCGGGACAGGGGGTAACCGGGGAGCTGTTTTTT. Translation: CASSDSTPGQGVTGELFF. Full variable domain (outside the CDR3, taken from reference TRBV25-1 and TRBJ2-2): EADIYQTPRYLVIGTGKKITLECSQTMGHDKMYWYQQDPGMELHLIHYSYGVNSTEKGDLSSESTVSRIRTEHFPLTLESARPSHTSQYLCASSDSTPGQGVTGELFFGEGSRLTVL.

This clone was counted between two and nine times. Sequence at one end of the junction differs from germline and may be a read error. The J gene is TRBJ2-1, the V gene TRBV7-3; 16 bases line up with TRBD2. CDR3 length: 19 residues. Germline CDR1 SGHTA, CDR2 FQGTGA. This CDR3 reads CASRLNSGLAGGPDNEQFF. The CDR3 DNA sequence: TGTGCCAGCAGGTTAAACTCGGGACTAGCGGGGGGGCCCGACAATGAGCAGTTCTTC. Full variable domain (remainder filled in from reference TRBV7-3 and TRBJ2-1): GAGVSQTPSNKVTEKGKYVELRCDPISGHTALYWYRQSLGQGPEFLIYFQGTGAADDSGLPNDRFFAVRPEGSVSTLKIQRTERGDSAVYLCASRLNSGLAGGPDNEQFFGPGTRLTVL.

The chain recombines TRBV6-6 with TRBJ2-7; 8 bases are a match to TRBD2. The CDR3 extends over 13 amino acids. CDR1 is MNHNY, CDR2 SVGAGI, per germline (reference sequence). Trimming removed 5 bases from V and 7 bases from J; junction bases left unmatched: 7. The CDR3 DNA sequence: TGTGCCAGCAGTCCTCCGGGAGGGAGGGAGCAGTACTTC. It codes for CASSPPGGREQYF.

On this clone itself: The germline gene is not matched at one end of the junction; a read error may be the cause. The genes are TRBV30 and TRBJ2-7; D remains ambiguous. Looked up from germline, CDR1 is GTSNPN and CDR2 is SVGIG (reference sequence). The CDR3 runs 14 residues. DNA for the CDR3: TGTGCCTGGAGTGTATTCGCAAACTCCTGCGAGCAGTACTTC. Its protein product is CAWSVFANSCEQYF.

V gene TRBV5-4 combines with J gene TRBJ1-3; D unresolved. The germline V gene encodes CDR1 SGHNT and CDR2 YYREEE (reference sequence). The CDR3 has 16 residues. The germline V and J ends were trimmed by 1 base and 0 bases, with 11 bases remaining between them. CDR3 sequence: CASSLRQVGSGNTIYF. As DNA, the CDR3 is TGTGCCAGCAGCTTGAGGCAGGTTGGCTCTGGAAACACCATATATTTT.

This clone occurred a few times. The rearrangement uses TRBV9 and TRBJ2-3, with TRBD2 matching over 9 bases. Germline CDR1 reads SGDLS; CDR2 reads YYNGEE. The CDR3 runs to 15 residues. V was pared by 0 bases and J by 2 bases, with 1 base of the junction left unmatched. The CDR3 DNA sequence: TGTGCCAGCAGCGTAGAGCGGGGGGCCACAGATACGCAGTATTTT. Translated, it gives CASSVERGATDTQYF. The full variable domain, its missing parts supplied by reference TRBV9 and TRBJ2-3, is DSGVTQTPKHLITATGQRVTLRCSPRSGDLSVYWYQQSLDQGLQFLIQYYNGEERAKGNILERFSAQQFPDLHSELNLSSLELGDSALYFCASSVERGATDTQYFGPGTRLTVL.

The chain employs TRBV7-8 and TRBJ1-4, with 7 positions matching TRBD1. There are 16 residues in the CDR3. The V and J ends lost 5 bases and 7 bases, in that order; junction bases with no gene match: 13. CDR1 and CDR2 (germline): SGHVS, FQNEAQ. Written as DNA, the CDR3 is TGTGCCAGCAGCCCAGAAGGGGGCTGGGTTTTTGAAAAACTGTTTTTT. Translation: CASSPEGGWVFEKLFF.

The chain is built from TRBV4-3 and TRBJ2-2, with TRBD1 identical over 7 bases. V was pared by 4 bases and J by 1 base, with 0 bases of the junction left unmatched. CDR1 LGHNA and CDR2 YSLEER come from the germline V gene. The CDR3 contains 14 residues. CDR3 DNA: TGCGCCAGCAGCCGACAGGGGAACACCGGGGAGCTGTTTTTT. Residues: CASSRQGNTGELFF.

This clone was recorded a few times. The rearrangement uses TRBV4-1 and TRBJ1-4; TRBD1 is a possible D gene (5 bases). The CDR3 consists of 15 residues. Trimming removed 1 base from V and 5 bases from J, with 11 bases in between. Germline lookup yields CDR1 MGHRA and CDR2 YSYEKL. DNA for the CDR3: TGCGCCAGCAGCCAAGTGCAGGGAGGGAATGAAAAACTGTTTTTT. It encodes CASSQVQGGNEKLFF.

This clone was observed a few times. The genes are TRBV27 and TRBJ1-2; unclear D gene. The V and J ends lost 3 bases and 8 bases respectively, with 16 bases between them. In germline, CDR1 is MNHEY, CDR2 SMNVEV (reference sequence). The CDR3 has 14 amino acids. The CDR3 DNA sequence: TGTGCCAGCAGTTTTCTCCACCCGGGTGGCGGCTACACCTTC. This translates into CASSFLHPGGGYTF.

The rearrangement links TRBV7-2 to TRBJ2-5; 9 bases fit TRBD2. CDR3 length: 16 amino acids. Germline CDR1 SGHTA, CDR2 FQGNSA. The V segment lost 5 bases and the J segment 2 bases; nucleotides outside the gene matches: 9. In nucleotides, the CDR3 is TGTGCCAGCAGCCTCGTTAGGCTAGCGGGGCAAGAGACCCAGTACTTC. This encodes CASSLVRLAGQETQYF.

This clone occurred a few times. The DNA of the CDR3 is TGTGCCAGCAGCCCACAGGGAGCTAATGAAAAACTGTTTTTT. Translation: CASSPQGANEKLFF. This chain connects TRBV27 to TRBJ1-4, with D perhaps matching TRBD1 (6 bases). Germline V gives CDR1 MNHEY, CDR2 SMNVEV (reference sequence). CDR3 length: 14 amino acids. Trimming removed 6 bases from V and 3 bases from J, with 11 bases in between.

The chain combines TRBV4-3 with TRBJ1-6; TRBD1 might be the D (6 bases). This CDR3 contains 21 residues. The V gene lost 0 bases and the J gene lost 4 bases, with 25 bases spanning the gap. Germline assignment: CDR1 LGHNA and CDR2 YSLEER. In DNA form, the CDR3 reads TGCGCCAGCAGCCAAGAAACGATAAATAGACAGGCTAATCCGTATAATTCACCCCTCCACTTT. Residues: CASSQETINRQANPYNSPLHF.

This clone was counted only a few times. The rearrangement joins TRBV5-4 to TRBJ2-2; 13 positions match TRBD2. Trimming removed 4 bases from V and 4 bases from J; junction bases left unmatched: 4. Per germline, CDR1 SGHNT and CDR2 YYREEE (reference sequence). The CDR3 totals 16 residues. The CDR3 sequence is CASSQGLAGLTGELFF. The CDR3 region has the DNA TGTGCCAGCAGCCAGGGACTAGCGGGGCTCACCGGGGAGCTGTTTTTT.

This chain links TRBV5-6 with TRBJ2-7; 7 bases align to TRBD1. The germline V gene encodes CDR1 SGHDT and CDR2 YYEEEE. This CDR3 has 15 amino acids. With V trimmed by 3 bases and J by 2 bases, 8 bases remained unmatched. CDR3 bases: TGTGCCAGCAGCTCTTTTGGACAGGCGACCTACGAGCAGTACGTC. It is translated as CASSSFGQATYEQYV.

This clone appeared a few times. The V and J genes are TRBV11-3 and TRBJ1-2; D uncertain. The CDR3 loop spans 15 amino acids. The germline gives CDR1 SGHNT, CDR2 YENEEA. Trimming shortened V by 3 bases and J by 2 bases, and 13 bases separated the two germline ends. CDR3 bases: TGTGCCAGCAGCTTCGCTACCGGGAAAAACTATGGCTACACCTTC. Amino acid sequence: CASSFATGKNYGYTF.

The table lists this clone with a few counts. The V gene is TRBV15, the J gene TRBJ2-5, with TRBD2 matching over 9 bases. Germline CDR1 and CDR2: LNHNV and YYDKDF (reference sequence). Germline trimming cut 5 bases from V and 1 base from J; bases unmatched to any gene: 8. CDR3 length: 16 amino acids. CDR3: CATSRRLAALQETQYF. CDR3 DNA sequence: TGTGCCACCAGCCGCCGACTAGCGGCGCTCCAAGAGACCCAGTACTTC.

The chain couples TRBV4-3 to TRBJ2-5; 7 bases align to TRBD1. The germline CDR1 and CDR2 sequences are LGHNA and YSLEER. The V gene end was trimmed by 5 bases and the J gene end by 5 bases; junction bases not matched to a gene: 8. CDR3 length equals 14 residues. The CDR3 loop is CASSLKGGMETQYF. The CDR3 nucleotides read TGCGCCAGCAGCTTGAAAGGGGGCATGGAGACCCAGTACTTC.